This TCR beta chain came from a study of cytomegalovirus exposure and HLA in healthy donors. Study-level background: The use of the same platform for the 130 or so validation repertoires and the approximately 730 first-cohort repertoires was reported by a later analysis.

The CDR3 spans 14 residues. Germline CDR1 SGHDT, CDR2 YYEEEE. After removal of 0 bases from V and 14 bases from J, the junction contained 12 bases not matched to a gene. Measured with immunoSEQ multiplex PCR; TCRdb has only the in-frame clones, and not every one. The sample carries some 120,000 clones, almost 90% recorded once. From the roughly 110-subject validation cohort, which was separate from the roughly 620-subject first cohort, the donors were drawn. The J gene is TRBJ2-3, the V gene TRBV5-6; TRBD2 agrees at 7 bases. The sample taken for sequencing was PBMCs. The TCR comes from a man younger than 45 in good health and CMV-seronegative. In DNA form, the CDR3 reads TGTGCCAGCAGCTTGGGGGGTAGCGGGCTCCTCGCGTATTTT. It encodes CASSLGGSGLLAYF.